This is a list of T cell receptor beta chains from one sample in a study of glioma-infiltrating T cells. MiXCR, run by TCRdb on the multiplex PCR reads, gives a single entry per CDR3 protein. This table holds about 410,000 distinct CDR3 sequences, roughly two fifths found once. Sequenced sample: glioma tissue, nonneoplastic brain tissue, or PBMCs (not recorded which). The source of these receptors is a human donor with low-grade glioma or glioblastoma, undergoing nonglioma brain surgery, or in good health (not recorded which). CDR3s include the opening cysteine and the closing phenylalanine or tryptophan. D genes are given only for firm matches. A clone size is listed for some rows: how often the clone was seen (once, few, many), or a class if it is expanded.

v_gene: TRBV28
j_gene: TRBJ1-4
d_gene: .
abundance: .
CDR3nt: TGTGCCAGCAGTTTAGGGGGATCAACTAATGAAAAACTGCTTTTT
CDR3aa: CASSLGGSTNEKLLF

v_gene: TRBV18
j_gene: TRBJ2-7
d_gene: .
abundance: few
CDR3nt: TGTGCCAGCTCACCCGGGGCCGCCTACGAGCAGTACTTC
CDR3aa: CASSPGAAYEQYF

v_gene: TRBV7-2
j_gene: TRBJ1-2
d_gene: TRBD1
abundance: many
CDR3nt: TGTGCCAGCAGCTCCCCCGCGGACAGGACCTATGGCTACACCTTC
CDR3aa: CASSSPADRTYGYTF

v_gene: TRBV20-1
j_gene: TRBJ1-5
d_gene: .
abundance: many
CDR3nt: TGCAGTGCTAGGGCCAGTTGGGGTCAGCCCCAGCATTTT
CDR3aa: CSARASWGQPQHF

v_gene: TRBV15
j_gene: TRBJ2-7
d_gene: .
abundance: .
CDR3nt: TGTGCCACCAGCACCGACTGGACAAATTTCGAGCAGTACTTC
CDR3aa: CATSTDWTNFEQYF

v_gene: TRBV7-2
j_gene: TRBJ2-1
d_gene: TRBD2
abundance: .
CDR3nt: TGTGCCAGCAGCTACGCGGTAGCGGGGCACTACAATGAGCAGTTCTTC
CDR3aa: CASSYAVAGHYNEQFF

v_gene: TRBV7-2
j_gene: TRBJ2-3
d_gene: .
abundance: .
CDR3nt: TGTGCCAGCAGCTCAAACGGGATAGATACGCAGTATTTT
CDR3aa: CASSSNGIDTQYF

v_gene: TRBV3-1
j_gene: TRBJ1-2
d_gene: .
abundance: .
CDR3nt: TGTGCCAGCAGACACAGGGCTGGCTACACCTTC
CDR3aa: CASRHRAGYTF

v_gene: TRBV28
j_gene: TRBJ2-1
d_gene: TRBD2
abundance: .
CDR3nt: TGTGCCAGCAGTTTTACTAGCGGGAGGGTATTGTTCTTC
CDR3aa: CASSFTSGRVLFF

v_gene: TRBV20-1
j_gene: TRBJ2-3
d_gene: .
abundance: .
CDR3nt: TGCAGTGCTAGAGAGGTCGAGTTCTCAGATACGCAGTATTTT
CDR3aa: CSAREVEFSDTQYF

v_gene: TRBV12-3/TRBV12-4
j_gene: TRBJ1-1
d_gene: .
abundance: .
CDR3nt: TGTGCCAGCAGTCTGATGCGGAGTCAAACTGAAGCTTTCTTT
CDR3aa: CASSLMRSQTEAFF

v_gene: TRBV9
j_gene: TRBJ1-2
d_gene: .
abundance: .
CDR3nt: TGTGCCAGCAGCGTCTCGGCAGTTCGTACTTCTAACTATGGCTACACCTTC
CDR3aa: CASSVSAVRTSNYGYTF

v_gene: TRBV28
j_gene: TRBJ1-2
d_gene: .
abundance: .
CDR3nt: TGTGCCGTCTACAACAGGGCTGGCTACACCTTC
CDR3aa: CAVYNRAGYTF

v_gene: TRBV10-3
j_gene: TRBJ1-2
d_gene: .
abundance: few
CDR3nt: TGTGCCATCGCTGGGGTCGGGGGCGCCCCGGGCGGCTACACCTTC
CDR3aa: CAIAGVGGAPGGYTF

v_gene: TRBV28
j_gene: TRBJ1-2
d_gene: .
abundance: few
CDR3nt: TGTGCCAGCAGACCTAAGAACTGGGGCTATGGCTACACCTTC
CDR3aa: CASRPKNWGYGYTF

v_gene: TRBV5-1
j_gene: TRBJ1-1
d_gene: TRBD1
abundance: .
CDR3nt: TGCGCCAGCAGCCTGGGACAGTATAGAACCAGCACTGAAGCTTTCTTT
CDR3aa: CASSLGQYRTSTEAFF

v_gene: TRBV7-2
j_gene: TRBJ1-1
d_gene: .
abundance: many
CDR3nt: TGTGCCAGCAGCTTAGAGGGCCTGGTCGCTGAAGCTTTCTTT
CDR3aa: CASSLEGLVAEAFF

v_gene: TRBV7-9
j_gene: TRBJ2-7
d_gene: .
abundance: few
CDR3nt: TGTGCCAGCAGCTTAAGCCCCCGGGACTACGAGCAGTACTTC
CDR3aa: CASSLSPRDYEQYF

v_gene: TRBV20-1
j_gene: TRBJ1-5
d_gene: .
abundance: once
CDR3nt: TGCAGTGGGGTAAGGCGGACTTATAGCAATAAGCCCCAGCATTTT
CDR3aa: CSGVRRTYSNKPQHF

v_gene: TRBV7-2
j_gene: TRBJ2-1
d_gene: .
abundance: .
CDR3nt: TGTGCCAGCAGCTCCCAGAGTTACTACTCCTACAATGTGCAGTTCTTC
CDR3aa: CASSSQSYYSYNVQFF

v_gene: TRBV4-1
j_gene: TRBJ2-5
d_gene: TRBD2
abundance: .
CDR3nt: TGCGCCAGCAGCCAAGATTTTGCGCGGGAGGATCGCCAAGAGACCCAGTACTTC
CDR3aa: CASSQDFAREDRQETQYF

v_gene: TRBV6-5
j_gene: TRBJ2-7
d_gene: .
abundance: .
CDR3nt: TGTGCCAGCTGTTCCTCGACACGTACCTACGAGCAGTACTTC
CDR3aa: CASCSSTRTYEQYF

v_gene: TRBV12-3/TRBV12-4
j_gene: TRBJ2-1
d_gene: .
abundance: .
CDR3nt: TGTGCCAGCAATAGGGGGGGACCCTCCTACAATGAGCAGTTCTTC
CDR3aa: CASNRGGPSYNEQFF

v_gene: TRBV6-6
j_gene: TRBJ1-1
d_gene: .
abundance: few
CDR3nt: TGTGCCAGCAGTTACTTAACAGGTGGGAACACTGAAGCTTTCTTT
CDR3aa: CASSYLTGGNTEAFF

v_gene: TRBV10-3
j_gene: TRBJ2-6
d_gene: .
abundance: .
CDR3nt: TGTGCCATCGCCGGAGGGAAAACTGGGGCCAACGTCCTGACTTTC
CDR3aa: CAIAGGKTGANVLTF

v_gene: TRBV20-1
j_gene: TRBJ2-5
d_gene: TRBD2
abundance: .
CDR3nt: TGCAGTGCTTCTAGCGGGAGGGCTGGAGAGACCCAGTACTTC
CDR3aa: CSASSGRAGETQYF

v_gene: TRBV11-2
j_gene: TRBJ2-1
d_gene: .
abundance: .
CDR3nt: TGTGCCAGCAGCCGTCTAAGGACCATGACGCCGAATGAGCAGTTCTTC
CDR3aa: CASSRLRTMTPNEQFF

v_gene: TRBV19
j_gene: TRBJ2-3
d_gene: .
abundance: few
CDR3nt: TGTGCCAGTAGTGATCTATCTAGCACAGATACGCAGTATTTT
CDR3aa: CASSDLSSTDTQYF

v_gene: TRBV18
j_gene: TRBJ2-3
d_gene: TRBD1
abundance: .
CDR3nt: TGTGCCAGCTCACCGTCCAGGGGGCAGGATACGCAGTATTTT
CDR3aa: CASSPSRGQDTQYF

v_gene: TRBV7-6
j_gene: TRBJ2-3
d_gene: TRBD2
abundance: .
CDR3nt: TGTGCCAGCAGCTTAGGGCTAGCGGGAGGGGCACAAGATACGCAGTATTTT
CDR3aa: CASSLGLAGGAQDTQYF

v_gene: TRBV28
j_gene: TRBJ2-3
d_gene: TRBD2
abundance: few
CDR3nt: TGTGCCAGCAGTTTGGGAGGGCCTAGCACAGATACGCAGTATTTT
CDR3aa: CASSLGGPSTDTQYF

v_gene: TRBV9
j_gene: TRBJ1-1
d_gene: .
abundance: .
CDR3nt: TGTGCCAGCAGCCTGGGCACGATGAACACTGAAGCTTTCTTT
CDR3aa: CASSLGTMNTEAFF

v_gene: TRBV7-2
j_gene: TRBJ2-1
d_gene: .
abundance: once
CDR3nt: TGTGCCAGCAGCCCCCGGATTACCCTCTACAATGAGCAGTTCTTC
CDR3aa: CASSPRITLYNEQFF

v_gene: TRBV15
j_gene: TRBJ2-1
d_gene: TRBD2
abundance: .
CDR3nt: TGTGCCGCCAGCAGAGATACAGCGGGAGCTTACAATGAGCAGTTCTTC
CDR3aa: CAASRDTAGAYNEQFF

v_gene: TRBV24-1
j_gene: TRBJ1-5
d_gene: .
abundance: .
CDR3nt: TGTGCCACCTCCGAAGGCAATCAGCCCCAGCATTTT
CDR3aa: CATSEGNQPQHF

v_gene: TRBV6-1
j_gene: TRBJ2-2
d_gene: TRBD2
abundance: .
CDR3nt: TGTGCCAGCACTCCAACTAGCGGGAGATATAGCGGGGAGCTGTTTTTT
CDR3aa: CASTPTSGRYSGELFF

v_gene: TRBV6-6
j_gene: TRBJ1-6
d_gene: TRBD1
abundance: .
CDR3nt: TGTGCCAGCAGTTACGGGACTACGGCAGGGGGATCACCCCTCCACTTT
CDR3aa: CASSYGTTAGGSPLHF

v_gene: TRBV7-6
j_gene: TRBJ1-5
d_gene: .
abundance: .
CDR3nt: TGTGCCAGCAGCTATGGGGGCACAGATACGCAGCATTTT
CDR3aa: CASSYGGTDTQHF

v_gene: TRBV3-1
j_gene: TRBJ2-5
d_gene: .
abundance: .
CDR3nt: TGTGCCAGCAGCCAATGGTCCGGCAGGACGGAAAAAGAGACCCAGTACTTC
CDR3aa: CASSQWSGRTEKETQYF

v_gene: TRBV2
j_gene: TRBJ1-6
d_gene: TRBD1
abundance: .
CDR3nt: TGTGCCAGCAGACGCGACAGGGATAATTCACCCCTCCACTTT
CDR3aa: CASRRDRDNSPLHF

v_gene: TRBV24-1
j_gene: TRBJ1-1
d_gene: .
abundance: many
CDR3nt: TGTGCCACCAGCCGAGGGTCGAACACTGAAGCTTTCTTT
CDR3aa: CATSRGSNTEAFF

v_gene: TRBV28
j_gene: TRBJ2-1
d_gene: .
abundance: few
CDR3nt: TGTGCCTTAGGGGCCGGATACAATGAGCAGTTCTTC
CDR3aa: CALGAGYNEQFF

v_gene: TRBV28
j_gene: TRBJ2-7
d_gene: .
abundance: .
CDR3nt: TGTGCCAGCAGTCTACACGAGCAGTACTTC
CDR3aa: CASSLHEQYF

v_gene: TRBV4-3
j_gene: TRBJ1-4
d_gene: .
abundance: .
CDR3nt: TGCGCAAGCAGCCAAGAGGGGAGATGGCGTGAAAAAATGTTTTTT
CDR3aa: CASSQEGRWREKMFF

v_gene: TRBV20-1
j_gene: TRBJ2-7
d_gene: .
abundance: .
CDR3nt: TGCAGTGCTAGATCAGGGACCGAGCAGTACTTC
CDR3aa: CSARSGTEQYF

v_gene: TRBV14
j_gene: TRBJ2-7
d_gene: TRBD2
abundance: .
CDR3nt: TGTGCCAGCAGCCCTCGGGACTACCCCATGGGCGAGCAGTACTTC
CDR3aa: CASSPRDYPMGEQYF

v_gene: TRBV15
j_gene: TRBJ2-5
d_gene: .
abundance: many
CDR3nt: TGTGCCACCAGCAGAGATCGGATTCCGGAGACCCAGTACTTC
CDR3aa: CATSRDRIPETQYF

v_gene: TRBV6-1
j_gene: TRBJ2-1
d_gene: TRBD2
abundance: many
CDR3nt: TGTGCCAGCAGACGGACTAGCGGGAGTTTCTACAATGAGCAGTTCTTC
CDR3aa: CASRRTSGSFYNEQFF

v_gene: TRBV5-4
j_gene: TRBJ2-7
d_gene: .
abundance: few
CDR3nt: TGTGCCAGCAGCCAGACTGGGTCGGGGGAGCAGTACTTC
CDR3aa: CASSQTGSGEQYF

v_gene: TRBV2
j_gene: TRBJ1-5
d_gene: .
abundance: .
CDR3nt: TGTGCCAGAAGCCCGAAAAACCGGGACAATCAGCCCCAGCATTTT
CDR3aa: CARSPKNRDNQPQHF

v_gene: TRBV3-1
j_gene: TRBJ1-5
d_gene: .
abundance: few
CDR3nt: TGTGCCAGCAGTTATGGACACGGCAATCAGCCCCAGCATTTT
CDR3aa: CASSYGHGNQPQHF

v_gene: TRBV20-1
j_gene: TRBJ2-6
d_gene: TRBD2
abundance: .
CDR3nt: TGCAGTGCTACTACTAGCGGGAGCCCCTCTGGGGCCAACGTCCTGACTTTC
CDR3aa: CSATTSGSPSGANVLTF